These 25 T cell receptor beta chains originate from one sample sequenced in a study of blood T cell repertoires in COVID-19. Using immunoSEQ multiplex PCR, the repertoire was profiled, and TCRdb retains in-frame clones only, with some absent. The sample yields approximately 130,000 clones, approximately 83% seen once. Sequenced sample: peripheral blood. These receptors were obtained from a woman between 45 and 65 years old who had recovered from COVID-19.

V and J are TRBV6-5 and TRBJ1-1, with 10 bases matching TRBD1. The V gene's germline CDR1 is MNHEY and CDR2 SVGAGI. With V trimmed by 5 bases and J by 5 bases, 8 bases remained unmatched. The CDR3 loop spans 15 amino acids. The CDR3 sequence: CASSRPGTGVTEAFF. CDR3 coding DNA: TGTGCCAGCAGTCGACCCGGGACAGGGGTTACTGAAGCTTTCTTT.

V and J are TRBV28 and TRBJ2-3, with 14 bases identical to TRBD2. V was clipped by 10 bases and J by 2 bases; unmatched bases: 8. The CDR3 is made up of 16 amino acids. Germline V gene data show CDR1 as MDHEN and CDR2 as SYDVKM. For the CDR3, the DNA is TGTGCCACCGGACCGGGACTAGCGGGGGCCACAGATACGCAGTATTTT. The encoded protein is CATGPGLAGATDTQYF. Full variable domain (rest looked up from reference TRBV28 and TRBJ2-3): DVKVTQSSRYLVKRTGEKVFLECVQDMDHENMFWYRQDPGLGLRLIYFSYDVKMKEKGDIPEGYSVSREKKERFSLILESASTNQTSMYLCATGPGLAGATDTQYFGPGTRLTVL.

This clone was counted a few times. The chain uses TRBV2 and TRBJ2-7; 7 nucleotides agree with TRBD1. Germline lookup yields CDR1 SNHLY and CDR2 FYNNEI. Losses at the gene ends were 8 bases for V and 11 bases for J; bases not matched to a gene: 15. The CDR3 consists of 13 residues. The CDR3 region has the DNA TGTGCCAGCTCACCGACAGGGAGTTTTATGGAGTACTTC. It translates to CASSPTGSFMEYF.

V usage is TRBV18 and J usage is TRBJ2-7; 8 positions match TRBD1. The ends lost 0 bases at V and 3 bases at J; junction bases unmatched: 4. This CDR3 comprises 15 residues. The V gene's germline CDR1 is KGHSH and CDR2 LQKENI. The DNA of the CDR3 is TGTGCCAGCTCACCACCGGGACAGGAGGTCTACGAGCAGTACTTC. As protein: CASSPPGQEVYEQYF.

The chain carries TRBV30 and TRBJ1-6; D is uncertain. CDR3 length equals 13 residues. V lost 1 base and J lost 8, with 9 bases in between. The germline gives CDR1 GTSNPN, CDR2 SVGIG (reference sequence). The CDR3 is CAWSDSNDSPLHF. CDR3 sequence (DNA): TGTGCCTGGAGTGACTCAAATGATTCACCCCTCCACTTT.

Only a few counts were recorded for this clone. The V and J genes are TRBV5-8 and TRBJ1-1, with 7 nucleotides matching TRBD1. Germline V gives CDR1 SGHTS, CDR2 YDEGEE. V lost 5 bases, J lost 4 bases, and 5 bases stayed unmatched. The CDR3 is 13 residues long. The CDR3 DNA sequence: TGTGCCAGCAGGAGGCCAGGGGGCACTGAAGCTTTCTTT. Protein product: CASRRPGGTEAFF.

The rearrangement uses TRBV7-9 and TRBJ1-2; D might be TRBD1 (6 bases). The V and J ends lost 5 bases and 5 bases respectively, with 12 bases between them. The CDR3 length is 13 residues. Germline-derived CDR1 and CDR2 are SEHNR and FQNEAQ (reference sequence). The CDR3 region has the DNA TGTGCCAGCAGCGCCGGACAGTCATATGGCTACACCTTC. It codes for CASSAGQSYGYTF.

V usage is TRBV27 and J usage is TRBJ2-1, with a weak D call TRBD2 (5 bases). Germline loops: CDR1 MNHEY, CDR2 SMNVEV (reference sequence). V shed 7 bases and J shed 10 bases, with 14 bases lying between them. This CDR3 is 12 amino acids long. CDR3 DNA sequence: TGTGCCAGCAAGGAGCGGCTGGGGGAGCAGTTCTTC. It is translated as CASKERLGEQFF.

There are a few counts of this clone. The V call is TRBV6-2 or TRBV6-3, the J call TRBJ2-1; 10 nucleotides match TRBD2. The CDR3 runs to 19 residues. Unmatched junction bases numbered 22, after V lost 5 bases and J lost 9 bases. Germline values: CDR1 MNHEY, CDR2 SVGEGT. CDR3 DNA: TGTGCCAGCAGTGGCCCGCCACGAAGGGGGCAAGCGGGAGGGATTGAGCAGTTCTTC. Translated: CASSGPPRRGQAGGIEQFF.

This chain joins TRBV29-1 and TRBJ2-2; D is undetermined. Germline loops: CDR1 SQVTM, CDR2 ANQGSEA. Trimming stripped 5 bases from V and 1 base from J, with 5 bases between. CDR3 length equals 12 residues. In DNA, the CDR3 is TGCAGCGTTACTCAGAACACCGGGGAGCTGTTTTTT. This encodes CSVTQNTGELFF.

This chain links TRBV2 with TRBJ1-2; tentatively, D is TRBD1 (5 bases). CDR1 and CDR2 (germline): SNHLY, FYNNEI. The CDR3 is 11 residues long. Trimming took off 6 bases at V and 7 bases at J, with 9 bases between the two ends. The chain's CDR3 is CASSRAVGYTF. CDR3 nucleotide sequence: TGTGCCAGCAGCAGGGCGGTTGGCTACACCTTC.

The CDR3 nucleotides are TGTGCCAGCAGCAGAACAGCTAGCACAGATACGCAGTATTTT. Protein sequence: CASSRTASTDTQYF. The chain recombines TRBV3-1 (or the pseudogene TRBV3-2) with TRBJ2-3; D ambiguous. This CDR3 contains 14 residues. V was trimmed by 5 bases and J by 0 bases, leaving 9 bases between them. Germline V CDR1 and CDR2: LGHDT, YNNKEL (reference sequence).

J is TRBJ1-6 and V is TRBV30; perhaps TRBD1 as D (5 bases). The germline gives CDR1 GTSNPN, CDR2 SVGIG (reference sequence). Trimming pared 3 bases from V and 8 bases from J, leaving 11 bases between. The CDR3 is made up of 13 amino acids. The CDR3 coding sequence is TGTGCCTGGAGATCTCAGGGCCATTCACCCCTCCACTTT. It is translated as CAWRSQGHSPLHF.

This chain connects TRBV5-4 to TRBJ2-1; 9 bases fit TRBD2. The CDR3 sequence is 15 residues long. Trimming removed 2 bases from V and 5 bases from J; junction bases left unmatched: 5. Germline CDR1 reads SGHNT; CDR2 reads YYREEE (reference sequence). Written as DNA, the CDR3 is TGTGCCAGCAGCTTCCCTAGCGGGGAAGACAATGAGCAGTTCTTC. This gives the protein CASSFPSGEDNEQFF.

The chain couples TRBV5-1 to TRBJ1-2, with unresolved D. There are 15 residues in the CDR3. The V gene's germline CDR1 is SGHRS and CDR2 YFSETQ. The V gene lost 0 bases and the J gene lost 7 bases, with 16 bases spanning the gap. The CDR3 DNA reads TGCGCCAGCAGCTTGGCCCCGGCGGCCGGAGGTGGCTACACCTTC. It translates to CASSLAPAAGGGYTF.

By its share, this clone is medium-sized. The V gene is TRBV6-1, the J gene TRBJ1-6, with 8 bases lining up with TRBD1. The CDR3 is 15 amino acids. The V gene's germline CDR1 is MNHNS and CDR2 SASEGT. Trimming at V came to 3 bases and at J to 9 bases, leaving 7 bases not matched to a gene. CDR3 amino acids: CASSETGVFSSPLHF. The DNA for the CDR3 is TGTGCCAGCAGTGAGACAGGGGTATTCAGTTCACCCCTCCACTTT.

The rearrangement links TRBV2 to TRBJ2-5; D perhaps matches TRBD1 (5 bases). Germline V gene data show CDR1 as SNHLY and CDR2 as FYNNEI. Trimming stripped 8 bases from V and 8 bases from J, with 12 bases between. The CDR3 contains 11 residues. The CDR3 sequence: CASAFRDTQYF. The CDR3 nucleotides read TGTGCCAGCGCCTTCAGGGATACCCAGTACTTC.

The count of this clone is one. Written as DNA, the CDR3 is TGTGCCAGCAGCTTTAATCCAGTAACTACGACTGGGCAGTACTTC. It is translated as CASSFNPVTTTGQYF. This chain links TRBV7-2 with TRBJ2-7; D gene unclear. The CDR3 extends over 15 amino acids. V lost 3 bases to trimming and J lost 9 bases, with 21 bases between them. Germline V CDR1 and CDR2: SGHTA, FQGNSA.

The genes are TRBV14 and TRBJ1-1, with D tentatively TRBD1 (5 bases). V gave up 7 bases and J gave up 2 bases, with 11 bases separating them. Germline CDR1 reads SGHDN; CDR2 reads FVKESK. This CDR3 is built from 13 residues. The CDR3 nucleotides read TGTGCCAGCAACCTTCAGGGTAACACTGAAGCTTTCTTT. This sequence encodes CASNLQGNTEAFF.

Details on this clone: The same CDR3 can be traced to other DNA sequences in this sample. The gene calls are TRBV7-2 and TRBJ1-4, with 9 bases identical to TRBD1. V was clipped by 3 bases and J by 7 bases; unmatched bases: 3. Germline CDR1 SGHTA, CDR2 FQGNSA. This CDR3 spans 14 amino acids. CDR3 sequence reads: CASSFDRGSEKLFF. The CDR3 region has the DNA TGTGCCAGCAGCTTCGACAGGGGGAGTGAAAAACTGTTTTTT.

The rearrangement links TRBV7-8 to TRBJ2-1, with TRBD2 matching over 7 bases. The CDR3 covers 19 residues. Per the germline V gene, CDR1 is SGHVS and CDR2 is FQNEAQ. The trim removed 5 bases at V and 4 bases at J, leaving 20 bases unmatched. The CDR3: CASSPPVFWREREYNEQFF. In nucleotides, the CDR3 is TGTGCCAGCAGCCCCCCTGTGTTCTGGCGGGAGAGAGAGTACAATGAGCAGTTCTTC. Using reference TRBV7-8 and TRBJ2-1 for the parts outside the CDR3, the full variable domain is GAGVSQSPRYKVAKRGQDVALRCDPISGHVSLFWYQQALGQGPEFLTYFQNEAQLDKSGLPSDRFFAERPEGSVSTLKIQRTQQEDSAVYLCASSPPVFWREREYNEQFFGPGTRLTVL.

Here the CDR3 DNA reads TGTGCCAGCAGCCAAGAGAGGCAGGCTAGCGGGCTGAATGAGCAGTTCTTC. Translation: CASSQERQASGLNEQFF. V and J are TRBV4-2 and TRBJ2-1, with 8 nucleotides matching TRBD2. Trimming removed 0 bases from V and 7 bases from J; junction bases left unmatched: 11. CDR3 size: 17 residues. CDR1 is LGHNA, CDR2 YNFKEQ, per germline.

For the CDR3, the DNA is TGCAGCGTTTGGACAGTAAATGGCTACACCTTC. Encoded protein: CSVWTVNGYTF. The chain carries TRBV29-1 and TRBJ1-2; weak D call: TRBD1 (6 bases). The CDR3 spans 11 residues. V shed 5 bases and J shed 6 bases, with 10 bases lying between them. Germline V gene sequence: CDR1 SQVTM, CDR2 ANQGSEA.

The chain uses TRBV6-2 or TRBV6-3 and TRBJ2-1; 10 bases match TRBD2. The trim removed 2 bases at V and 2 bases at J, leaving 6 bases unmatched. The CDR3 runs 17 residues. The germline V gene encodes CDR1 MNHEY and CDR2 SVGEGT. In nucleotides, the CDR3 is TGTGCCAGCAGTTACCCCCCCAGCGGGAGGGCCTACAATGAGCAGTTCTTC. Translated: CASSYPPSGRAYNEQFF.

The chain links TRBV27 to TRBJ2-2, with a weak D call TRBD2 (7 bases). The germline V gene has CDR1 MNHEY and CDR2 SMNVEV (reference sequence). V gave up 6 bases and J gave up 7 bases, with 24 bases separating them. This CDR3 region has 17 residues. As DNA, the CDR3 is TGTGCCAGCAGAGCACGGATGGGGCGGGGGCGTGGCGGGGAGCTGTTTTTT. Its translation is CASRARMGRGRGGELFF.